Reported below is one TCR beta chain. The germline gene is not matched at one end of the junction; a read error may be the cause. Germline lookup yields CDR1 MNHEY and CDR2 SVGAGI. This CDR3 has 14 amino acids. The data belong to a study of tumor and adjacent non-tumor tissue in lung cancer. Overall study context: Histology: 12 adenocarcinoma, a couple of squamous cell carcinoma, 1 small cell lung cancer.

This sample's RNA came from whole unsorted tissue. The library came from three nested PCR rounds adapted from ARM-PCR protocols. TCRdb called the multiplex PCR reads again in MiXCR, with one record for every CDR3 protein. Of 200,000 to 250,000 distinct CDR3 sequences in the sample, 71% are singletons; the top ten hold roughly a quarter. V is TRBV6-5 and J is TRBJ2-5, with TRBD1 identical over 11 bases. Sequencing was performed on lung tumor tissue. This sequence originates from a man aged 55-75 years with non-small cell lung cancer. DNA for the CDR3: TGCGCCAGCAGTGATACCGGGACAGGGGGGGCCCAGTACTTC. Translated: CASSDTGTGGAQYF.